This T cell receptor beta chain was sequenced for a study of blood T cell repertoires in COVID-19. Study-level background: T cells, B-cell-depleted T cells, or PBMCs provided the cDNA or gDNA that served as material.

How the authors handled the data: Counts of nucleated cells, estimated from reference gene primer amplification, were obtained. Sequenced by immunoSEQ multiplex PCR; TCRdb stores in-frame clones only, minus some. The V and J calls and clone size are taken from that table; D and trimming were inferred from the DNA. The repertoire consists of some 300,000 clones, with approximately 80% occurring once and the leading ten covering 4% to 5%. This CDR3 spans 14 amino acids. V was cut by 5 bases and J by 0 bases, with 10 bases left in between. CDR1 is MDHEN and CDR2 is SYDVKM in the germline V gene. This sequence was found in a woman between 45 and 60 years old with active or convalescent COVID-19. Sequencing used peripheral blood. V is TRBV28 and J is TRBJ1-1; maybe TRBD1 (6 bases). The CDR3 protein is CASSPGVLNTEAFF. The CDR3 DNA reads as TGTGCCAGCAGTCCAGGGGTATTGAACACTGAAGCTTTCTTT.